This T cell receptor beta chain was observed in a study of T cell responses to AZD1222 COVID-19 vaccine. Notes on the study in general: Clonal diversity was possibly underestimated, and the donors were mostly white British, with more females.

Clones were sequenced by immunoSEQ multiplex PCR, and TCRdb holds only the in-frame ones, with some missing. The sample comprises more than 100,000 clones, 91% of which are singletons, and under 2% rests with the top ten. In regard to this clone: As yet, its antigen is unknown.

This CDR3 contains 16 residues. Germline V lookup: CDR1 SGHKS, CDR2 YYEKEE (reference sequence). Trimming stripped 0 bases from V and 2 bases from J, with 9 bases between. The chain is built from TRBV5-5 and TRBJ2-6; D call uncertain. Sequencing used peripheral blood, obtained 28 days after the second AZD1222 dose. The sequence was obtained from an adult who received the AZD1222 COVID-19 vaccine. CDR3 in DNA: TGTGCCAGCAGCTTGGCTCCATCTGCTGGGGCCAACGTCCTGACTTTC. Protein: CASSLAPSAGANVLTF.